Presented here are 9 T cell receptor beta chains from one specimen sequenced in a study of shared clonotypes between healthy human individuals (dated by TCRdb to 2020 to 2021). The method was the immunoSEQ multiplex PCR assay. Not all clones reach the TCRdb copy of this immuneACCESS table, which keeps in-frame sequences only. Checked studies attribute under half of the gap to unresolved V genes and leave the rest unexplained. This sample lists a few million clones; 80% to 95% were detected once. The leading ten clones occupy 0.3% to 0.4% of the sample. The sequenced material came from naive CD4+ T cells from PBMCs. The label giving this sample's cell subset or site can be read as: CD45RA+ positively selected. Every receptor here comes from a man younger than 30 in good health. Some clones in this sample may be carry-over from other donors' samples.

CDR3 nucleotides: TGCGCCAGCAGCTTGGCAATGGGACTAGCGGGGGGGATCAATGAGCAGTTCTTC. The encoded protein is CASSLAMGLAGGINEQFF. This sequence joins TRBV5-1 and TRBJ2-1; 16 positions agree with TRBD2. Looked up from germline, CDR1 is SGHRS and CDR2 is YFSETQ. Trimming cost V 0 bases and J 6 bases; bases outside gene matches: 6. CDR3 length: 18 amino acids.

This chain connects TRBV28 to TRBJ1-1; D might be TRBD1 (5 bases). The CDR3 covers 14 residues. In germline, CDR1 is MDHEN, CDR2 SYDVKM. Trimming cost V 1 base and J 4 bases, with 10 bases left between them. This CDR3 is CASSLFRGGTEAFF. DNA for the CDR3: TGTGCCAGCAGTTTATTTAGGGGAGGCACTGAAGCTTTCTTT.

The chain links TRBV6-1 to TRBJ1-2; TRBD1 agrees at 10 bases. Germline assignment: CDR1 MNHNS and CDR2 SASEGT. This CDR3 has 16 residues. J lost 3 bases, V lost 4 bases, and 8 bases had no gene match. Written as DNA, the CDR3 is TGTGCCAGCAGTGGGGGGACAGGGGATAAACACTATGGCTACACCTTC. This encodes CASSGGTGDKHYGYTF.

This chain uses TRBV19 with TRBJ1-2, with D hard to call. This CDR3 comprises 14 residues. The V gene's germline CDR1 is LNHDA and CDR2 SQIVND (reference sequence). The V end lost 3 bases, the J end lost 0 bases, and 8 bases lay between the germline ends. CDR3 sequence (DNA): TGTGCCAGTAGTATCGTCAGGACTAACTATGGCTACACCTTC. Amino acid sequence: CASSIVRTNYGYTF.

About this clone: Other DNA sequences in this specimen translate into the identical CDR3. V is TRBV5-1 and J is TRBJ1-4; 9 positions match TRBD1. The trim removed 0 bases at V and 6 bases at J, leaving 0 bases unmatched. The CDR3 consists of 14 residues. CDR1 and CDR2 from the germline V gene are SGHRS and YFSETQ. CDR3 DNA sequence: TGCGCCAGCAGCTTGGGACAGGGGGATGAAAAACTGTTTTTT. Translating gives CASSLGQGDEKLFF.

The chain carries TRBV19 and TRBJ2-1, with a possible D match to TRBD1 (5 bases). Deletions cut 5 bases from V and 5 bases from J, with 16 bases between. This CDR3 has 15 residues. The V gene's germline CDR1 is LNHDA and CDR2 SQIVND (reference sequence). CDR3 in amino acids: CASSLVGVADNEQFF. Written as DNA, the CDR3 is TGTGCCAGTAGTCTCGTAGGGGTAGCTGACAATGAGCAGTTCTTC.

The V gene is TRBV27, the J gene TRBJ1-3, with D possibly being TRBD1 (5 bases). The CDR3 loop spans 15 amino acids. Trimming took off 5 bases at V and 8 bases at J, with 19 bases between the two ends. The germline gives CDR1 MNHEY, CDR2 SMNVEV (reference sequence). The CDR3: CASSTFREGLDTIYF. CDR3 coding DNA: TGTGCCAGCAGTACATTCAGGGAAGGGTTGGACACCATATATTTT.

V is TRBV7-6 and J is TRBJ1-4; TRBD1 agrees at 7 bases. Per germline, CDR1 SGHVS and CDR2 FNYEAQ. V shed 1 base and J 6 bases; nucleotides not matched to a gene: 11. The CDR3 extends over 17 amino acids. The CDR3 DNA sequence: TGTGCCAGCAGCTTAGGGCCTCCTCAGGGGGAATATGAAAAACTGTTTTTT. Its translation is CASSLGPPQGEYEKLFF.

In its sample, this clone was seen once. The J gene is TRBJ1-5, the V gene TRBV6-6, with 7 positions matching TRBD1. The V and J ends lost 5 bases and 0 bases, in that order; junction bases with no gene match: 7. The CDR3 runs 16 residues. The V gene's germline CDR1 is MNHNY and CDR2 SVGAGI (reference sequence). The CDR3 DNA reads as TGTGCCAGCAGTCTCGACAGGGCCGATAGCAATCAGCCCCAGCATTTT. It codes for CASSLDRADSNQPQHF.